Shown below are 18 T cell receptor beta chains from a single sample sequenced in a study of regulatory T cells in long-lasting Graves disease. To make TCR beta libraries, researchers used iRepertoire HTBI primers and Arm-PCR of CDR3 regions. TCRdb fed the multiplex PCR reads into MiXCR, producing one record per CDR3 protein. This table holds more than 350,000 distinct CDR3 sequences, around a fifth found once. Stated time point: persistent/refractory GD, antithyroid drugs over 5 years with positive TRAb. The TCR library used RNA extracted from PBMCs. Here the sequenced sample was peripheral blood mononuclear cells (PBMCs), taken when the disease was refractory, from a patient treated with antithyroid drugs. Every receptor here comes from a female donor with Graves disease.

This clonotype was picked up a small number of times. The chain recombines TRBV27 with TRBJ1-5; D not certain. CDR1 MNHEY and CDR2 SMNVEV come from the germline V gene (reference sequence). This CDR3 is 13 amino acids long. The V end lost 0 bases, the J end lost 5 bases, and 5 bases lay between the germline ends. CDR3 sequence reads: CASSLSTDQPQHF. The CDR3 DNA reads as TGTGCCAGCAGTTTATCCACAGATCAGCCCCAGCATTTT.

The V call is TRBV7-9, the J call TRBJ2-7, with TRBD2 identical over 14 bases. This CDR3 has 19 residues. V was clipped by 4 bases and J by 0 bases; unmatched bases: 11. CDR1 is SEHNR, CDR2 FQNEAQ, per germline (reference sequence). The CDR3 DNA sequence: TGTGCCAGCAGCTCCGGACTAGCGGGAGGTTATAGGAGCTCCTACGAGCAGTACTTC. Residues: CASSSGLAGGYRSSYEQYF.

Comment on this clonotype: A read error may be the cause here, since a much bigger clone is one base away. This sequence joins TRBV28 and TRBJ1-5; D is ambiguous. The CDR3 has 14 amino acids. Germline values: CDR1 MDHEN, CDR2 SYDVKM. Trimming shortened V by 4 bases and J by 5 bases, and 12 bases separated the two germline ends. The CDR3 coding sequence is TGTGCCAGCAGTTCAGCGCAAGGGCATCAGCCCCAGCATTTT. It encodes CASSSAQGHQPQHF.

The table lists this clonotype with many counts. The genes are TRBV6-1 and TRBJ2-7, with 7 bases matching TRBD1. The CDR3 contains 15 residues. Trimming removed 3 bases from V and 5 bases from J; junction bases left unmatched: 10. Germline V gives CDR1 MNHNS, CDR2 SASEGT. The CDR3 here is CASSETLTGNHEQYF. The CDR3 nucleotides are TGTGCCAGCAGTGAGACTCTGACAGGGAACCACGAGCAGTACTTC.

The chain employs TRBV11-2 and TRBJ2-7, with D possibly being TRBD1 (7 bases). From germline, CDR1 is SGHAT and CDR2 FQNNGV. Between the trimmed V and J ends, which lost 2 bases and 0 bases, there was a span of 14 bases. This CDR3 spans 16 amino acids. The CDR3 protein is CASSLWAGQSSYEQYF. The CDR3 DNA follows: TGTGCCAGCAGCTTATGGGCGGGACAGAGCTCCTACGAGCAGTACTTC.

This clonotype has a handful of counts. This may come from a read error, since a much larger clone is one base off. The J gene is TRBJ2-2, the V gene TRBV12-3 or TRBV12-4; the D is unclear. This CDR3 is built from 13 residues. The V end was cut by 5 bases, the J end by 3 bases, with 7 bases between. CDR3: CASSPAYTGELFF. Here the CDR3 DNA reads TGTGCCAGCAGTCCAGCCTACACCGGGGAGCTGTTTTTT.

The V call is TRBV29-1, the J call TRBJ2-7; 11 bases fit TRBD2. J lost 7 bases, V lost 8 bases, and 16 bases had no gene match. The CDR3 totals 15 residues. The germline gives CDR1 SQVTM, CDR2 ANQGSEA. The CDR3, as DNA: TGCAGCATTGTGGCTAGCGGGAGGCCGCTTGGGGAGCAGTACTTC. Translating it yields CSIVASGRPLGEQYF.

At least ten counts were recorded for this clonotype. The chain employs TRBV6-1 and TRBJ1-5, with D unresolved. The germline V gene has CDR1 MNHNS and CDR2 SASEGT. This CDR3 is 15 amino acids long. The V end was cut by 6 bases, the J end by 3 bases, with 15 bases between. CDR3 sequence: CASSYDTTYNQPQHF. The CDR3 nucleotides are TGTGCCAGCAGCTATGACACCACCTACAATCAGCCCCAGCATTTT.

This clonotype was recorded once. One base separates it from a far larger clone, so it is likely a read error. The chain couples TRBV12-3 or TRBV12-4 to TRBJ2-5; TRBD2 aligns across 9 bases. The J segment lost 2 bases and the V segment lost 6 bases, leaving 7 bases of the junction unmatched. The CDR3 spans 15 residues. This CDR3 reads CASSPTSGSQETQYF. The DNA for the CDR3 is TGTGCCAGCAGCCCGACTAGCGGATCACAAGAGACCCAGTACTTC.

V is TRBV19 and J is TRBJ1-1, with unresolved D. The CDR3 length is 13 residues. Looked up from germline, CDR1 is LNHDA and CDR2 is SQIVND (reference sequence). Trimming took off 5 bases at V and 8 bases at J, with 15 bases between the two ends. The CDR3 sequence: CASSLFLTGEAFF. The CDR3 DNA reads as TGTGCCAGTAGTCTCTTTCTAACGGGAGAAGCTTTCTTT. The variable domain in full, with the rest retrieved from reference TRBV19 and TRBJ1-1, is DGGITQSPKYLFRKEGQNVTLSCEQNLNHDAMYWYRQDPGQGLRLIYYSQIVNDFQKGDIAEGYSVSREKKESFPLTVTSAQKNPTAFYLCASSLFLTGEAFFGQGTRLTVV.

A few counts support this clonotype. The chain couples TRBV6-2 or TRBV6-3 to TRBJ1-5, with D possibly being TRBD1 (6 bases). CDR3 length: 16 residues. Trimming removed 5 bases from V and 3 bases from J, with 17 bases in between. The germline V gene encodes CDR1 MNHEY and CDR2 SVGEGT. The CDR3 spells CASSRSTGYDNQPQHF. The DNA of the CDR3 is TGTGCCAGCAGTCGATCTACAGGGTACGACAATCAGCCCCAGCATTTT.

The CDR3 sequence: CASSPTGDYHQPQHF. The CDR3 DNA sequence: TGTGCCAGCAGCCCGACAGGGGACTACCATCAGCCCCAGCATTTT. V is TRBV7-2 and J is TRBJ1-5; 8 nucleotides agree with TRBD1. Trimming cost V 5 bases and J 5 bases; bases outside gene matches: 8. The CDR3 runs to 15 residues. Germline CDR1 SGHTA, CDR2 FQGNSA.

V gene TRBV7-9 combines with J gene TRBJ2-5; TRBD1 agrees at 12 bases. V was clipped by 3 bases and J by 1 base; unmatched bases: 12. From germline, CDR1 is SEHNR and CDR2 FQNEAQ (reference sequence). The CDR3 is 19 residues long. CDR3: CASSFTPGQGAAGQETQYF. As DNA, the CDR3 is TGTGCCAGCAGCTTTACCCCGGGACAGGGGGCGGCTGGCCAAGAGACCCAGTACTTC.

The V call is TRBV7-9, the J call TRBJ2-7; 7 positions match TRBD1. The germline V gene encodes CDR1 SEHNR and CDR2 FQNEAQ (reference sequence). The V gene end was trimmed by 1 base and the J gene end by 6 bases; junction bases not matched to a gene: 6. This CDR3 has 14 residues. The CDR3 loop is CASSLGATGPEQYF. CDR3 DNA: TGTGCCAGCAGCTTAGGGGCGACAGGGCCCGAGCAGTACTTC.

The sample holds many counts of this clonotype. The chain employs TRBV2 and TRBJ1-2, with D tentatively TRBD1 (5 bases). From germline, CDR1 is SNHLY and CDR2 FYNNEI. This CDR3 spans 12 amino acids. Trimming pared 8 bases from V and 10 bases from J, leaving 17 bases between. In DNA, the CDR3 is TGTGCCAGCTCAGGGACCTCTATGGTCTACACCTTC. The encoded protein is CASSGTSMVYTF.

In its sample, this clonotype was seen a few times. This may be a read error: a much more frequent sequence differs by one nucleotide. The chain uses TRBV12-3 or TRBV12-4 and TRBJ1-1, with TRBD1 identical over 7 bases. This CDR3 region has 15 residues. The chain's CDR3 is CASSLAMTGNAEAFF. The CDR3 DNA is TGTGCCAGCAGTTTAGCGATGACAGGGAACGCTGAAGCTTTCTTT.

In its sample, this clonotype was seen many times. This chain joins TRBV28 and TRBJ2-7; D unresolved. CDR3 length: 15 amino acids. Per the germline V gene, CDR1 is MDHEN and CDR2 is SYDVKM. V was cut by 5 bases and J by 2 bases, with 16 bases left in between. CDR3 protein: CASSDIKLSAYEQYF. For the CDR3, the DNA is TGTGCCAGCAGTGATATAAAGCTATCTGCCTACGAGCAGTACTTC.

This clonotype has only one observation. A clone one base away is much larger, so this may be a read error. The J gene is TRBJ1-4, the V gene TRBV7-9, with unresolved D. The CDR3 length is 16 residues. Deletions cut 4 bases from V and 8 bases from J, with 20 bases between. Germline CDR1 SEHNR, CDR2 FQNEAQ (reference sequence). The CDR3 coding sequence is TGTGCCAGCAGCTCCCTGGGCCCTACCTTGAGGGAAAAACTGTTTTTT. This translates into CASSSLGPTLREKLFF. The variable domain in full, with the rest retrieved from reference TRBV7-9 and TRBJ1-4, is DTGVSQNPRHKITKRGQNVTFRCDPISEHNRLYWYRQTLGQGPEFLTYFQNEAQLEKSRLLSDRFSAERPKGSFSTLEIQRTEQGDSAMYLCASSSLGPTLREKLFFGSGTQLSVL.